This T cell receptor beta chain was observed in a study of blood T cell repertoires in COVID-19. Overall study context: Nucleic acid was either cDNA or gDNA, and it came from T cells, B-cell-depleted T cells, or PBMCs.

Original handling: Amplification with reference gene primers provided the estimates of nucleated cell counts. This table comes from immunoSEQ multiplex PCR, and its TCRdb copy is limited to in-frame clones, with some not included. V and J calls and clone size are given by that table; D and trimming were obtained from the DNA. The profile shows some 200,000 clones, 80% to 85% of them singletons. This clone showed up just a few times. The CDR3 loop spans 12 amino acids. V lost 4 bases, J lost 8 bases, and 11 bases lay in between. Germline V gene lookup returns CDR1 SEHNR and CDR2 FQNEAQ (reference sequence).

The clonotype comes from a woman aged 25-40 years who had recovered from COVID-19. V and J are TRBV7-9 and TRBJ1-2, with D hard to call. Input material: peripheral blood. The CDR3 loop is CASSSDNIGYTF. The CDR3, as DNA: TGTGCCAGCAGCTCCGACAATATCGGCTACACCTTC.